Sequencing of this TCR beta chain was carried out in a study of spatial heterogeneity in lung cancer. At the level of the study: Across the raw uncorrected reads, a unique TCR and UMI combination was observed, on average, more than ten times.

TCRdb processed the 5' RACE reads anew with MiXCR; each CDR3 protein has one entry. The sample yields about 100,000 distinct CDR3 sequences, approximately 4% seen once. Time point specified: sample taken at primary tumor resection. Whole RNA from tumor, nontumor lung or frozen PBMC was sequenced unsorted. The table lists this clonotype with many counts. Antigen specificity is unknown. Trimming cost V 2 bases and J 4 bases, with 9 bases left between them. CDR3 length equals 13 residues. The V gene's germline CDR1 is DFQATT and CDR2 SNEGSKA (reference sequence). The study's findings and limits: Expanded TCR counts, ubiquitous and regional, correlated respectively with ubiquitous and regional nonsynonymous mutation counts. Estimated TCR-seq coverage of tumor T cells was only about 7% for alpha chains. For beta chains, the corresponding estimate was roughly 13%. Higher tumor mutation counts went along with higher counts of expanded intratumoral alpha and beta TCRs.

The sequence came from a male donor with early-stage non-small cell lung cancer. This sample comprised lung tumor tissue, obtained at surgery. The chain has TRBV20-1 and TRBJ1-5; D remains ambiguous. Written as DNA, the CDR3 is TGCAGTGCTAGAAGGCAGGCGAATCAGCCCCAGCATTTT. This codes for CSARRQANQPQHF.